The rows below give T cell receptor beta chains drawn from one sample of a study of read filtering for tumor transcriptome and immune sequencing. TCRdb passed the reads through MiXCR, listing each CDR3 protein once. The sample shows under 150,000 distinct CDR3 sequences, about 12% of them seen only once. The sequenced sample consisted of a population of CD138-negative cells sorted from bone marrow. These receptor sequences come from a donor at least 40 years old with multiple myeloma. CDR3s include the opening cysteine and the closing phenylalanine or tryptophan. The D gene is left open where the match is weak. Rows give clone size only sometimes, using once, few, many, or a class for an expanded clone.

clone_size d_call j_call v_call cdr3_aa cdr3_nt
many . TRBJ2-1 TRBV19 CASSIKESSSYNEQFF TGTGCCAGTAGTATAAAGGAATCGAGCTCCTACAATGAGCAGTTCTTC
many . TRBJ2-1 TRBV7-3 CASSFSPGGINEQFF TGTGCCAGCAGCTTCTCACCTGGGGGGATCAATGAGCAGTTCTTC
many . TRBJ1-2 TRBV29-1 CSVDRGGNYGYTF TGCAGCGTTGACAGGGGCGGGAACTATGGCTACACCTTC
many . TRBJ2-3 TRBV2 CASSEDALVRQYF TGTGCCAGCAGTGAAGATGCTCTAGTCAGGCAGTATTTT
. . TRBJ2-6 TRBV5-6 CASSRRDSQGGSGANVLTF TGTGCCAGCAGCCGAAGGGACAGCCAGGGAGGATCTGGGGCCAACGTCCTGACTTTC
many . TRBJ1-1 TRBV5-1 CASSLTGNTEAFF TGTGCCAGCAGCCTGACAGGGAACACTGAAGCTTTCTTT
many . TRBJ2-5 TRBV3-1 CASSQEEVQETQYF TGTGCCAGCAGCCAAGAGGAGGTCCAAGAGACCCAGTACTTC
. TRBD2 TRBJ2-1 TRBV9 CASGGGDFLGNEQFF TGTGCCAGCGGGGGGGGGGACTTTCTGGGCAATGAGCAGTTCTTC
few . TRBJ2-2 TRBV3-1 CASSQLGRTKPGGELFF TGTGCCAGCAGCCAATTAGGGCGGACTAAGCCAGGCGGGGAGCTGTTTTTT
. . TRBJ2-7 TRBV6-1 CASSEKGLGVQFYEQYF TGTGCCAGCAGTGAAAAGGGCCTGGGGGTCCAGTTCTACGAGCAGTACTTC
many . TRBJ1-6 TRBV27 CASSLYPGSNSPLHF TGTGCCAGCAGTTTATACCCAGGGTCAAATTCACCCCTCCACTTT
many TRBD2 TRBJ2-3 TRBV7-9 CASSDEREGRSDTQYF TGTGCCAGCAGCGACGAGCGGGAGGGCCGATCAGATACGCAGTATTTT
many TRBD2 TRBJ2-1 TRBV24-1 CATSDYVATSGSSYNEQFF TGTGCCACCAGTGACTACGTGGCAACTAGCGGGAGCTCCTACAATGAGCAGTTCTTC
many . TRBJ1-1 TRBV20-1 CSASPWSEAFF TGCAGTGCTAGTCCCTGGTCTGAAGCTTTCTTT
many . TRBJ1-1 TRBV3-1 CASSQVGVLAFF TGTGCCAGCAGCCAAGTCGGGGTGTTGGCTTTCTTT
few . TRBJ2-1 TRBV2 CASLRVEGNEQFF TGTGCCAGCCTACGGGTGGAAGGCAATGAGCAGTTCTTC
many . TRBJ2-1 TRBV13 CASTWRESGRDEQFF TGTGCCAGCACTTGGAGGGAGAGCGGCCGGGATGAGCAGTTCTTC
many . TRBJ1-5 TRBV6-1 CASSGQAPQPQHF TGTGCCAGCAGTGGACAGGCGCCTCAGCCCCAGCATTTT
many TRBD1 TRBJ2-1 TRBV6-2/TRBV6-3 CASSSLDRGDNEQFF TGTGCCAGCAGTTCCCTGGACAGGGGGGACAATGAGCAGTTCTTC
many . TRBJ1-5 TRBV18 CASSPTEILSNQPQHF TGTGCCAGCTCACCGACAGAAATTCTTAGCAATCAGCCCCAGCATTTT
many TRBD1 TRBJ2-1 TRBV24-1 CATSVGQGAFYNEQFF TGTGCCACCAGTGTGGGACAGGGGGCTTTCTACAATGAGCAGTTCTTC
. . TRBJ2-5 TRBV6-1 CASSDPAAYPFQETQYF TGTGCCAGCAGTGACCCAGCGGCCTACCCTTTTCAAGAGACCCAGTACTTC